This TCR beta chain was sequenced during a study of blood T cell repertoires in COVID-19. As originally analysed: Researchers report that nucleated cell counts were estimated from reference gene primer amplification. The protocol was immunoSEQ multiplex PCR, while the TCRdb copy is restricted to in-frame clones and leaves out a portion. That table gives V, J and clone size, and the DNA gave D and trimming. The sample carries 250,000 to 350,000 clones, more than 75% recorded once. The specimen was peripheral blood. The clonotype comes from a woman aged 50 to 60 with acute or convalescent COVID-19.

The CDR3 DNA reads TGCGCCAGCAGCTTGGTGGACAGTTCGGACATTCAGTACTTC. The encoded protein is CASSLVDSSDIQYF. The genes are TRBV5-1 and TRBJ2-4; the D gene is possibly TRBD1 (6 bases). The V gene lost 0 bases and the J gene lost 8 bases, with 12 bases spanning the gap. CDR1 is SGHRS, CDR2 YFSETQ, per germline. There are 14 residues in the CDR3.